This T cell receptor (beta chain) comes out of a study of beta chain features in type 1 diabetes. The sequenced template was cDNA made from the entire isolated RNA. Samples of naive, central memory and regulatory T cells yielded a mean of about 3.57 million reads. The table came from immunoSEQ multiplex PCR; TCRdb's copy has only in-frame clones and leaves some out. Of 810,000 or so clones listed, 17% were seen once; the top ten hold 0.023%. Regarding this clone: Its antigen is unidentified.

Study-wide results and limits: Moderate yet significant TCRB CDR3 shortening was seen in Type 1 diabetes patients in all four CD4+ subsets.

The TCR sequence derives from a woman between 18 and 30 years old in good health. Sequences were obtained from naive CD4+ T cells from blood.

This chain's CDR3 is CASSPPDGAWTEAFF. The CDR3 DNA reads as TGTGCCAGCTCACCACCAGACGGTGCTTGGACTGAAGCTTTCTTT. The chain recombines TRBV18 with TRBJ1-1; no clear D. Trimming stripped 0 bases from V and 5 bases from J, with 13 bases between. CDR3 size: 15 residues. Germline lookup yields CDR1 KGHSH and CDR2 LQKENI.